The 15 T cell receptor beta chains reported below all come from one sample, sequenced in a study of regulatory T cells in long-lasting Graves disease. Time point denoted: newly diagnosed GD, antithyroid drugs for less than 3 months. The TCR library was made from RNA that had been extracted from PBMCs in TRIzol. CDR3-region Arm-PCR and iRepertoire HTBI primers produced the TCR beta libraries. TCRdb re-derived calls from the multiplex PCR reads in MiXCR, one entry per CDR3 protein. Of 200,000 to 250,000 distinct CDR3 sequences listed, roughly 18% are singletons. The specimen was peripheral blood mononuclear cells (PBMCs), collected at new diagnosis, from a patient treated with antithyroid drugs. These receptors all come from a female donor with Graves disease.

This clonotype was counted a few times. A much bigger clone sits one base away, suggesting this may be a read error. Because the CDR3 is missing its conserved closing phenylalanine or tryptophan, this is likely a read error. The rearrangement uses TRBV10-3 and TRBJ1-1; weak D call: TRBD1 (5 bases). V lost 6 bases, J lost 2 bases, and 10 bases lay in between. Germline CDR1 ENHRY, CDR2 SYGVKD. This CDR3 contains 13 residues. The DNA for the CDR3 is TGTGCCATCAGCCCGGGGGTAAACACTGAAGCTTTCCTT. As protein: CAISPGVNTEAFL.

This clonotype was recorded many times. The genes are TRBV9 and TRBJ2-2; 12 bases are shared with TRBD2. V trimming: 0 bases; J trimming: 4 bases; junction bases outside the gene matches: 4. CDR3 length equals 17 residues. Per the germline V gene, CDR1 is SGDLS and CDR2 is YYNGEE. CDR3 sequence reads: CASSVGGLAGFTGELFF. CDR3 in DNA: TGTGCCAGCAGCGTAGGGGGACTAGCGGGCTTCACCGGGGAGCTGTTTTTT.

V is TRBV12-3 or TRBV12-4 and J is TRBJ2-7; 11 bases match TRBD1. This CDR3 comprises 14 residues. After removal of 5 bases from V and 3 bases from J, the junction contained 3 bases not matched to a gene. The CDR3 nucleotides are TGTGCCAGCAGTGGGGACAGGGGGAACTACGAGCAGTACTTC. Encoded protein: CASSGDRGNYEQYF.

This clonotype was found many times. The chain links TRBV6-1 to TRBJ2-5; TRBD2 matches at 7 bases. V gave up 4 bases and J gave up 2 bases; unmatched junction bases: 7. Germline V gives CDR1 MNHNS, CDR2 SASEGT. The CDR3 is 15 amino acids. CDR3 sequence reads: CASSVGAGRQETQYF. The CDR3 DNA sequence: TGTGCCAGCAGTGTGGGAGCGGGGCGACAAGAGACCCAGTACTTC.

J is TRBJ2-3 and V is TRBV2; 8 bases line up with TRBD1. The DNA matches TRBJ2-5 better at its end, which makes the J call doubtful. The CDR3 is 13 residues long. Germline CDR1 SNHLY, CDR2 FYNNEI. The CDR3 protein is CATDRGRGETQYF. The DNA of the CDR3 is TGTGCCACCGACAGGGGACGGGGAGAGACCCAGTACTTC.

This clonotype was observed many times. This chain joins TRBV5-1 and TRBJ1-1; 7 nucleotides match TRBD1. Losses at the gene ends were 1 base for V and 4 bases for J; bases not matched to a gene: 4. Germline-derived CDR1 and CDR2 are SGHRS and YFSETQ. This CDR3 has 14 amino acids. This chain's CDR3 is CASSLLPGGTEAFF. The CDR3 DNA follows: TGCGCCAGCAGCTTGCTTCCAGGGGGCACTGAAGCTTTCTTT.

The CDR3 bases are TGTGCCAGCAGTTTAGGGCAGAACTACGAGCAGTACTTC. Amino acid sequence: CASSLGQNYEQYF. The gene calls are TRBV12-3 or TRBV12-4 and TRBJ2-7; D is ambiguous. The CDR3 contains 13 residues. The V and J ends lost 1 base and 3 bases respectively, with 7 bases between them.

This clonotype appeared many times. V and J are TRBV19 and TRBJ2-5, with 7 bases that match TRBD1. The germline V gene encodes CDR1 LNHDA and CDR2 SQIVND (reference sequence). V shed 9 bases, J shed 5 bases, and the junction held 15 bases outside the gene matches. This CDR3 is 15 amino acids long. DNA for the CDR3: TGTGCCAGCAACCGAGGGGGCGCAGGACTCGAGACCCAGTACTTC. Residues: CASNRGGAGLETQYF.

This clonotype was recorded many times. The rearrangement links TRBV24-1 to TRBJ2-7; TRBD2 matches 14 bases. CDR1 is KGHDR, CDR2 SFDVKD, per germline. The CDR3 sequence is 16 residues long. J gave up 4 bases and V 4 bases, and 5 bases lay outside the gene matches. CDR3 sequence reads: CATSDGGLAGEYEQYF. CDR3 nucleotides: TGTGCCACCAGTGACGGGGGACTAGCGGGAGAGTACGAGCAGTACTTC.

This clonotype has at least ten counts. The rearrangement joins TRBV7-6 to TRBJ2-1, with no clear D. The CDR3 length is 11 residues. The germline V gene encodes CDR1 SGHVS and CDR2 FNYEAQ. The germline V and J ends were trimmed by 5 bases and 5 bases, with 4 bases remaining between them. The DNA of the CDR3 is TGTGCCAGCAGCGCCCACAATGAGCAGTTCTTC. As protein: CASSAHNEQFF.

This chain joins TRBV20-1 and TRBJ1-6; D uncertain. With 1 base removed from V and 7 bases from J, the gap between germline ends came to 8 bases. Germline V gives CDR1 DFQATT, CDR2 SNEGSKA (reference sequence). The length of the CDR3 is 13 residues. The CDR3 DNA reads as TGCAGTGCTAGAGTTGATGGGAATTCACCCCTCCACTTT. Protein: CSARVDGNSPLHF.

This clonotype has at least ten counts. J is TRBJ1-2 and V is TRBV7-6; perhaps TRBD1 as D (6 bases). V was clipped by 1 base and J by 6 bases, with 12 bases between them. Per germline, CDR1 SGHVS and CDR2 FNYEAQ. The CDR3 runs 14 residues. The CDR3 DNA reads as TGTGCCAGCAGCTTAGGTCGGGGGCGCGATGGCTACACCTTC. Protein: CASSLGRGRDGYTF.

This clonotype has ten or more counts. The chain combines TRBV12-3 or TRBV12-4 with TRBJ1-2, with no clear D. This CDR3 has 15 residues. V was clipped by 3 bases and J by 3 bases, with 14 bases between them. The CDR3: CASSFSAAGDYGYTF. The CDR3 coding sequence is TGTGCCAGCAGTTTCTCGGCAGCTGGGGACTATGGCTACACCTTC.

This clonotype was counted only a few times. CDR3 loop: CASSPQQGGVYNEQFF. The CDR3 bases are TGTGCCAGCTCACCACAACAGGGAGGAGTATACAATGAGCAGTTCTTC. The chain is built from TRBV18 and TRBJ2-1; TRBD1 or TRBD2 may be the D gene (6 bases each). Germline CDR1 is KGHSH and CDR2 is LQKENI. With 1 base removed from V and 4 bases from J, the gap between germline ends came to 14 bases. The CDR3 spans 16 residues.

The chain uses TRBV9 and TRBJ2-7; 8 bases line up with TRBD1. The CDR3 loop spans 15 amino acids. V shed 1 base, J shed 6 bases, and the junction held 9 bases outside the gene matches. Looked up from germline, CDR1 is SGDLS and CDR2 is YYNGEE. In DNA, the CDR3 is TGTGCCAGCAGCGTAAGGACAGGGCCCTGGGGCGAGCAGTACTTC. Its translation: CASSVRTGPWGEQYF.